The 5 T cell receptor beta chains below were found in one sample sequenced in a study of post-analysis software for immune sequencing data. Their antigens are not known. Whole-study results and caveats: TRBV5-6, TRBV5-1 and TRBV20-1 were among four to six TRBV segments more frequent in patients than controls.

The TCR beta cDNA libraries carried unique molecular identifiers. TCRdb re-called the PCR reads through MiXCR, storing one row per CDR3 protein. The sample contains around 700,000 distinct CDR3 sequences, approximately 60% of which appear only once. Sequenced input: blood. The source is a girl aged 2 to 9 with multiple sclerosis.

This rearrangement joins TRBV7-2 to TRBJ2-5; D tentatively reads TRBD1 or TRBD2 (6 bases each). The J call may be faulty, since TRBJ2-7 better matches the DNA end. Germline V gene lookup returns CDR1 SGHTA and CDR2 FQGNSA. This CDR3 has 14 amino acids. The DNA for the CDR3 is TGTGCCAGCAGCTTAGGCCCTGGGGGGCGCGAGCAGTACTTC. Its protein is CASSLGPGGREQYF.

The CDR3 protein is CASSLVGTGQGAWLDTQYF. CDR3 in DNA: TGTGCCAGCAGCTTAGTGGGTACCGGACAGGGGGCATGGCTAGATACGCAGTATTTT. The chain employs TRBV11-2 and TRBJ2-3; TRBD1 matches 11 bases. Per the germline V gene, CDR1 is SGHAT and CDR2 is FQNNGV. CDR3 length equals 19 residues. Germline trimming cut 1 base from V and 5 bases from J; bases unmatched to any gene: 14.

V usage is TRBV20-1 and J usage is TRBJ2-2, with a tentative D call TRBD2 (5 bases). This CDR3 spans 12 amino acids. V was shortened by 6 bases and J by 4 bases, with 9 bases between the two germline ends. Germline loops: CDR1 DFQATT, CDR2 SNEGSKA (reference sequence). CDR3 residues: CSAPGLTGELFF. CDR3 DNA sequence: TGCAGTGCCCCCGGACTCACCGGGGAGCTGTTTTTT.

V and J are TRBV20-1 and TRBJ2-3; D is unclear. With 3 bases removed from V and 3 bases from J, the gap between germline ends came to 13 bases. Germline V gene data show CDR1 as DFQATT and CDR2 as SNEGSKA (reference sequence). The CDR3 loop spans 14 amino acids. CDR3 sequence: CSASPPLRTDTQYF. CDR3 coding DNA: TGCAGTGCTAGTCCCCCGTTGAGGACAGATACGCAGTATTTT.

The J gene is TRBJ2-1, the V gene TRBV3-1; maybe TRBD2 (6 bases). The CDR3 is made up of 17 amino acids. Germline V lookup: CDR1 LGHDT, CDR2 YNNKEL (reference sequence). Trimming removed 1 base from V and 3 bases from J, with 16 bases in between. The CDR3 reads CASSQAGSAGFYNEQFF. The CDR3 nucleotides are TGTGCCAGCAGCCAAGCGGGGTCGGCGGGGTTCTACAATGAGCAGTTCTTC.